This T cell receptor beta chain was identified in a study of blood T cell repertoires in COVID-19. At the level of the study: Sample material is recorded as cDNA or gDNA derived from T cells, B-cell-depleted T cells, or PBMCs.

Per germline, CDR1 MNHEY and CDR2 SMNVEV (reference sequence). This CDR3 spans 13 amino acids. V shed 7 bases, J shed 4 bases, and the junction held 6 bases outside the gene matches. Recovered Cohort 3 donors showed two negative PCRs, clearance, or symptom resolution. Some clones are missing from TCRdb's copy, which holds only in-frame ones; the method was immunoSEQ multiplex PCR. The table lists about 300,000 clones, nearly 90% of them singletons, with approximately 6% in the top ten. The specimen was PBMCs or T cells enriched from blood (not recorded which). V gene TRBV27 combines with J gene TRBJ1-1; 7 nucleotides agree with TRBD1. The clonotype originates from a woman aged 25 to 39 who had recovered from COVID-19. In DNA, the CDR3 is TGTGCCAGCAAAGACAGGGCTCGCACTGAAGCTTTCTTT. This sequence encodes CASKDRARTEAFF.